This T cell receptor beta chain is from a study of blood T cell repertoires in COVID-19. Overall study context: Samples came from the United States, Italy and Spain, spanning acute and convalescent COVID-19. T cells, B-cell-depleted T cells, or PBMCs provided the cDNA or gDNA that served as material.

Germline V gives CDR1 LGHNA, CDR2 YSLEER. Trimming shortened V by 0 bases and J by 4 bases, and 18 bases separated the two germline ends. The CDR3 loop spans 18 amino acids. In the original analysis: Amplified reference gene primers provided the basis for estimating nucleated cell counts. Sequencing used immunoSEQ multiplex PCR; TCRdb keeps in-frame clones, though not all of them. That table supplies the V and J calls and clone size; D and trimming were determined from the DNA. The data contain 150,000 to 200,000 clones, about 93% of them singletons. The TCR comes from a man over 45 with acute or convalescent COVID-19. The specimen sequenced was peripheral blood. J is TRBJ2-2 and V is TRBV4-3, with D tentatively TRBD2 (6 bases). CDR3 sequence (DNA): TGCGCCAGCAGCCAAGAGCCAGGGTTGGTGCGGGGCACCGGGGAGCTGTTTTTT. Residues: CASSQEPGLVRGTGELFF.